This T cell receptor beta chain was identified in a study of blood T cells in healthy people across ages. A second PCR, run for roughly 7 to 12 cycles, used a sample-barcoded 5' primer plus a J-beta primer mix. TCRdb used MiXCR to reprocess the 5' RACE reads, holding one entry per CDR3 protein. The repertoire has some 560,000 distinct CDR3 sequences, roughly a quarter of them found once; the top ten carry 3% to 4%. Looked up from germline, CDR1 is LGHDT and CDR2 is YNNKEL (reference sequence). The CDR3 is 12 residues long. V lost 0 bases and J lost 7, with 6 bases in between. This clonotype was recorded a few times. These data were likewise used in another study, on T cells of mothers and their children. As that report states: For cDNA synthesis, the complete extracted RNA was used (roughly 1.5 ug per 15 ul).

V and J are TRBV3-1 and TRBJ1-2; D ambiguous. Material: blood. The receptor was derived from a boy under 10 years old in good health. The CDR3 sequence: CASSQEGIGYTF. The DNA of the CDR3 is TGTGCCAGCAGCCAAGAAGGCATTGGCTACACCTTC.